The TCR beta chain described here comes from a study of cytomegalovirus exposure and HLA in healthy donors. Whole-study results and caveats: Cytomegalovirus status was reportedly diagnosed by the classifier with high sensitivity and specificity. The study recorded 164 TCR beta chains that were cytomegalovirus-associated.

Looked up from germline, CDR1 is SGHNT and CDR2 is YYREEE (reference sequence). The CDR3 sequence is 16 residues long. The J segment lost 4 bases and the V segment lost 2 bases, leaving 5 bases of the junction unmatched. Both 60 Vbeta primers and 13 Jbeta primers went into the PCR. The method was immunoSEQ multiplex PCR; TCRdb's version includes in-frame clones alone and lacks a portion of them. The sample contains over 150,000 clones, 60% to 85% of which appear only once. Worth noting for this clone: Its target is not known.

Sequencing used PBMCs. The sequence was obtained from a woman between 50 and 59 years old in good health and CMV-seropositive. This chain links TRBV5-4 with TRBJ2-1; 11 positions agree with TRBD2. The CDR3: CASSLERLAGYNEQFF. Here the CDR3 DNA reads TGTGCCAGCAGCTTAGAGAGACTAGCGGGGTACAATGAGCAGTTCTTC. The whole variable domain, remainder taken from reference TRBV5-4 and TRBJ2-1, is ETGVTQSPTHLIKTRGQQVTLRCSSQSGHNTVSWYQQALGQGPQFIFQYYREEENGRGNFPPRFSGLQFPNYSSELNVNALELDDSALYLCASSLERLAGYNEQFFGPGTRLTVL.